Below, 30 T cell receptor beta chains from the same sample are listed, as sequenced in a study of low-dose radiotherapy and immunotherapy resistance in tumors (dated by TCRdb to 2022 to 2024). The time point label, as the study defines it: after trial treatment. This specimen's treatment or condition label, per the study, means: LDRT plus nivolumab, ipilimumab, low-dose cyclophosphamide and aspirin (RACIN trial). The sequencer was an Illumina HiSeq 2500. TCRs were amplified with Phusion for approximately 21 PCR cycles, with a constant-region primer paired with the adapter attached to the V primers. Through fastp at Q25 and MiXCR, TCRdb rebuilt clones from the public reads, retaining in-frame beta chains. Rows merge per CDR3 protein into single entries with the most common DNA and genes. The sample contains 50,000 or so distinct CDR3 sequences, 33% of them found a single time. Of the sample, roughly 8.2% is held by the ten largest clones.

Here the sequenced sample was PBMCs, taken after low-dose radiotherapy plus immunotherapy. All receptors come from a male donor with rectosigmoid adenocarcinoma.

This clonotype was seen only a few times. This sequence joins TRBV9 and TRBJ2-5, with D perhaps being TRBD1 or TRBD2 (5 bases each). The V gene lost 3 bases and the J gene lost 5 bases, with 20 bases spanning the gap. The CDR3 length is 16 residues. Germline V gene lookup returns CDR1 SGDLS and CDR2 YYNGEE. The CDR3 here is CASSAGASGTGETQYF. The CDR3 coding sequence is TGTGCCAGCAGCGCCGGGGCGTCGGGAACTGGGGAGACCCAGTACTTC.

This clonotype was counted a few times. This chain joins TRBV19 and TRBJ1-2; possibly TRBD1 for D (5 bases). CDR1 LNHDA and CDR2 SQIVND come from the germline V gene (reference sequence). The CDR3 sequence is 13 residues long. V was shortened by 3 bases and J by 8 bases, with 13 bases between the two germline ends. The CDR3 loop reads CASSIDPGDGYTF. In DNA form, the CDR3 reads TGTGCCAGTAGTATTGATCCCGGGGACGGCTACACCTTC. Full variable domain (missing parts from reference TRBV19 and TRBJ1-2): DGGITQSPKYLFRKEGQNVTLSCEQNLNHDAMYWYRQDPGQGLRLIYYSQIVNDFQKGDIAEGYSVSREKKESFPLTVTSAQKNPTAFYLCASSIDPGDGYTFGSGTRLTVV.

With regard to this clonotype: A read error likely explains this, since a far larger clone differs by one base. The V and J genes are TRBV11-2 and TRBJ2-7; D is ambiguous. Trimming took off 3 bases at V and 7 bases at J, with 16 bases between the two ends. The CDR3 spans 14 residues. From germline, CDR1 is SGHAT and CDR2 FQNNGV. DNA of the CDR3: TGTGCCAGCAGCTTTACCCTGGGCAGCAATGAGCAGTACTTC. This translates into CASSFTLGSNEQYF.

As to this clonotype: A far larger clone is a single base away, which makes a read error likely. The chain uses TRBV12-2 and TRBJ2-1; the D segment call TRBD2 is taken from the table without a DNA check. TRBV12-2 counts as a pseudogene. The CDR3 consists of 16 residues. The CDR3, as DNA: TGTGCCAGCAGTTCGACTAGCGGGGGGTCACAAGAGACCCAGTTCTTC. As protein: CASSSTSGGSQETQFF.

The rearrangement uses TRBV5-4 and TRBJ2-2, with 7 bases fitting TRBD1. Germline values: CDR1 SGHNT, CDR2 YYREEE (reference sequence). CDR3 length: 15 residues. Trimming at V came to 3 bases and at J to 4 bases, leaving 6 bases not matched to a gene. CDR3 region: CASSSGGASTGELFF. CDR3 bases: TGTGCCAGCAGCTCAGGGGGAGCGAGCACCGGGGAGCTGTTTTTT.

In its sample, this clonotype is medium-sized (0.01 to 0.1%). CDR3 sequence: CASKGLKTGLYNEQFF. CDR3 DNA sequence: TGTGCCAGCAAGGGGTTAAAAACAGGGCTCTACAATGAGCAGTTCTTC. This rearrangement joins TRBV28 to TRBJ2-1; a weak D match, TRBD1 (6 bases). The germline gives CDR1 MDHEN, CDR2 SYDVKM. CDR3 length: 16 amino acids. The V end was cut by 7 bases, the J end by 3 bases, with 19 bases between.

V gene TRBV5-1 combines with J gene TRBJ2-7, with D unclear. The CDR3 consists of 13 residues. CDR1 and CDR2 from the germline V gene are SGHRS and YFSETQ. V dropped 0 bases and J dropped 2 bases, with 6 bases sitting between them. In DNA form, the CDR3 reads TGCGCCAGCAGCTTGGATTCCCCCTACGAGCAGTACTTC. Translated, it gives CASSLDSPYEQYF. Full variable domain (rest looked up from reference TRBV5-1 and TRBJ2-7): KAGVTQTPRYLIKTRGQQVTLSCSPISGHRSVSWYQQTPGQGLQFLFEYFSETQRNKGNFPGRFSGRQFSNSRSEMNVSTLELGDSALYLCASSLDSPYEQYFGPGTRLTVT.

This clonotype was seen a single time. The CDR3 loop reads CASSFRAPRGYNEQFF. The DNA for the CDR3 is TGCGCCAGCAGTTTCCGGGCCCCCCGGGGGTACAATGAGCAGTTCTTC. The chain uses TRBV10-2 and TRBJ2-1, with TRBD2 as a possible D gene (6 bases). Germline V lookup: CDR1 WSHSY, CDR2 SAAADI. The V gene lost 5 bases and the J gene lost 4 bases, with 18 bases spanning the gap. CDR3 length equals 16 residues.

V usage is TRBV21-1 and J usage is TRBJ2-5; TRBD2 is taken as the D call from the table, unchecked against the DNA. TRBV21-1 is flagged as a pseudogene. The CDR3 runs 17 residues. CDR3 nucleotides: TGTGCCAGCAGCAGTACCGGGACTAGCGAGCTCCAAGAGACCCAGTACTTC. It translates to CASSSTGTSELQETQYF.

This clonotype was recorded at least ten times. This chain uses TRBV4-1 with TRBJ2-5, with D possibly being TRBD1 (6 bases). Germline V gene sequence: CDR1 MGHRA, CDR2 YSYEKL. The CDR3 contains 14 residues. Trimming pared 0 bases from V and 4 bases from J, leaving 9 bases between. Here the CDR3 DNA reads TGCGCCAGCAGCCAAGATTTCAGGGGAGAGACCCAGTACTTC. Amino acids: CASSQDFRGETQYF.

This rearrangement joins TRBV27 to TRBJ1-1, with D maybe TRBD1 (6 bases). CDR3 length equals 15 residues. Germline loops: CDR1 MNHEY, CDR2 SMNVEV (reference sequence). V dropped 2 bases and J dropped 0 bases, with 10 bases sitting between them. The CDR3 protein is CASSLMAGVNTEAFF. CDR3 coding DNA: TGTGCCAGCAGTTTAATGGCAGGGGTGAACACTGAAGCTTTCTTT.

This clonotype was recorded many times. An end of the junction does not agree with germline; a read error may underlie this. This chain connects TRBV7-2 to TRBJ2-7; 8 bases line up with TRBD1. This CDR3 is 12 amino acids long. The germline gives CDR1 SGHTA, CDR2 FQGNSA. The CDR3 here is CASSLDRQDRVF. Here the CDR3 DNA reads TGTGCCAGCAGCTTAGATCGACAGGACAGGGTTTTC.

This clonotype was picked up many times. This chain connects TRBV5-6 to TRBJ1-1; tentatively, D is TRBD1 (5 bases). There are 14 residues in the CDR3. Deletions cut 5 bases from V and 2 bases from J, with 13 bases between. Per the germline V gene, CDR1 is SGHDT and CDR2 is YYEEEE. The CDR3 nucleotides read TGTGCCAGCAGACCGGGACCGGTAAACACTGAAGCTTTCTTT. Amino acids: CASRPGPVNTEAFF.

This chain uses TRBV20-1 with TRBJ1-2, with TRBD1 matching over 8 bases. The length of the CDR3 is 13 residues. CDR1 is DFQATT and CDR2 is SNEGSKA in the germline V gene (reference sequence). The ends lost 6 bases at V and 4 bases at J; junction bases unmatched: 7. The CDR3 spells CSAVGQGGYGYTF. The CDR3 DNA reads as TGCAGTGCGGTCGGACAGGGCGGCTATGGCTACACCTTC.

This chain uses TRBV6-2 or TRBV6-3 with TRBJ1-1; D gene uncertain. Per the germline V gene, CDR1 is MNHEY and CDR2 is SVGEGT. V was cut by 2 bases and J by 1 base, with 11 bases left in between. CDR3 length equals 15 residues. The CDR3 sequence is CASSYLDLGNTEAFF. The CDR3 DNA follows: TGTGCCAGCAGTTACCTCGATCTGGGGAACACTGAAGCTTTCTTT.

Ten or more counts support this clonotype. The chain joins TRBV19 to TRBJ2-3; TRBD1 aligns across 12 bases. The V and J ends lost 6 bases and 1 base, in that order; junction bases with no gene match: 11. The length of the CDR3 is 18 residues. Germline loops: CDR1 LNHDA, CDR2 SQIVND (reference sequence). CDR3 bases: TGTGCCAGTAGCGATTACCGGGACAGGGGGCGCGGCACAGATACGCAGTATTTT. Translated: CASSDYRDRGRGTDTQYF.

Notes on this clonotype: With only one base between it and a far larger clone, this is likely a read error. The chain uses TRBV28 and TRBJ2-3, with D perhaps TRBD1 (5 bases). From germline, CDR1 is MDHEN and CDR2 SYDVKM. The CDR3 has 14 residues. The CDR3 reads CAGSPRQSTDTQYF. CDR3 in DNA: TGTGCCGGCAGTCCGCGACAGAGCACAGATACGCAGTATTTT.

This clonotype turned up a few times. V is TRBV12-3 or TRBV12-4 and J is TRBJ2-1, with D tentatively TRBD2 (5 bases). The CDR3 spans 16 residues. The V and J ends lost 7 bases and 0 bases respectively, with 16 bases between them. CDR3 sequence: CASTINRGGSYNEQFF. CDR3 bases: TGTGCCAGCACCATCAACCGCGGAGGCTCCTACAATGAGCAGTTCTTC.

This clonotype was counted at least ten times. This chain links TRBV14 with TRBJ2-2; 8 positions match TRBD1. The CDR3 covers 17 residues. CDR1 and CDR2 from the germline V gene are SGHDN and FVKESK. V gave up 0 bases and J gave up 7 bases; unmatched junction bases: 10. CDR3 sequence reads: CASSQDMGRGRGGELFF. The DNA for the CDR3 is TGTGCCAGCAGCCAAGATATGGGCAGGGGGCGCGGCGGGGAGCTGTTTTTT.

The table lists this clonotype with a few counts. The J gene is TRBJ2-7, the V gene TRBV12-3 or TRBV12-4; D gene uncertain. The CDR3 sequence is 13 residues long. V was trimmed by 5 bases and J by 6 bases, leaving 14 bases between them. The CDR3 reads CASSPPSLGEQYF. In DNA, the CDR3 is TGTGCCAGCAGTCCTCCGTCTCTGGGCGAGCAGTACTTC.

Regarding this clonotype: A much larger clone lies a single base off, so this may be a read error. V is TRBV7-9 and J is TRBJ2-7; D may be TRBD2 (5 bases). CDR3 size: 15 residues. Germline CDR1 is SEHNR and CDR2 is FQNEAQ (reference sequence). The ends were cut back, 1 base at V and 7 bases at J, with 17 bases in the middle. DNA for the CDR3: TGTGCCAGCAGCTTAGGGAGCGGACCCTACAATGAGCAGTACTTC. This codes for CASSLGSGPYNEQYF.

This clonotype was detected only a few times. CDR3 nucleotide sequence: TGTGCCAGCAGCCGACTAGATCAGGAGACCCAGTACTTC. Translating gives CASSRLDQETQYF. This chain joins TRBV11-2 and TRBJ2-5; D possibly corresponds to TRBD2 (6 bases). The V gene lost 5 bases and the J gene lost 5 bases, with 12 bases spanning the gap. This CDR3 region has 13 residues. Germline CDR1 reads SGHAT; CDR2 reads FQNNGV.

This clonotype was recorded at least ten times. This chain uses TRBV25-1 with TRBJ2-7; 8 bases align to TRBD1. Germline lookup yields CDR1 MGHDK and CDR2 SYGVNS. This CDR3 contains 14 residues. V lost 4 bases and J lost 4; bases outside the gene matches: 6. As DNA, the CDR3 is TGTGCCAGCAGTGGGCCAGGGGGCCGGTACGAGCAGTACTTC. It translates to CASSGPGGRYEQYF.

This clonotype was counted many times. The rearrangement links TRBV6-2 or TRBV6-3 to TRBJ2-1, with 7 positions matching TRBD1. The germline V gene encodes CDR1 MNHEY and CDR2 SVGEGT. Germline trimming cut 5 bases from V and 8 bases from J; bases unmatched to any gene: 3. The CDR3 length is 12 residues. The CDR3 nucleotides are TGTGCCAGCAGTAGACAGGGCGATGAGCAGTTCTTC. This gives the protein CASSRQGDEQFF.

This clonotype appeared many times. The genes are TRBV19 and TRBJ2-7; no clear D gene. This CDR3 is 14 amino acids long. Trimming took off 5 bases at V and 2 bases at J, with 13 bases between the two ends. Germline loops: CDR1 LNHDA, CDR2 SQIVND (reference sequence). The CDR3 region is CASSLSVKTYEQYF. CDR3 nucleotides: TGTGCCAGTAGTTTATCGGTTAAAACCTACGAGCAGTACTTC.

This clonotype was counted at least ten times. The gene calls are TRBV10-3 and TRBJ2-2; 8 nucleotides align to TRBD2. The junction had 13 bases not matched to a gene; V was cut back by 0 bases and J by 13 bases. The CDR3 has 16 residues. Germline CDR1 is ENHRY and CDR2 is SYGVKD. CDR3 coding DNA: TGTGCCATCAGTGAGTCGAACGCGGGAGGCAGGAGTAGGCTGTTTTTT. The encoded protein is CAISESNAGGRSRLFF.

As concerns this clonotype: A read error is likely here: a far larger clone is one base away. As DNA, the CDR3 is TGTGCCAGCAGTGAAGGTCAGGGCAGCTCCTACGAGCAGTTCTTC. It encodes CASSEGQGSSYEQFF. This chain uses TRBV6-1 with TRBJ2-1; D is perhaps TRBD1 (5 bases). CDR1 MNHNS and CDR2 SASEGT come from the germline V gene. Trimming cost V 1 base and J 10 bases, with 17 bases left between them. The length of the CDR3 is 15 residues.

With respect to this clonotype: A read error likely explains this, since a far larger clone differs by one base. CDR3 amino acids: CASSFRTGGGNEQFF. The CDR3 DNA reads TGTGCCAGCAGCTTTAGGACAGGGGGAGGGAATGAGCAGTTCTTC. The chain joins TRBV7-2 to TRBJ2-1, with TRBD1 matching over 10 bases. V dropped 3 bases and J dropped 7; count of bases not matched to a gene: 6. CDR3 length: 15 residues. Germline CDR1 SGHTA, CDR2 FQGNSA.

This rearrangement joins TRBV20-1 to TRBJ1-3; no firm D call. Germline V gives CDR1 DFQATT, CDR2 SNEGSKA (reference sequence). V was clipped by 2 bases and J by 0 bases, with 5 bases between them. The CDR3 totals 13 residues. CDR3 coding DNA: TGCAGTGCTAGACTGAACTCTGGAAACACCATATATTTT. Amino acid sequence: CSARLNSGNTIYF.

Comment on this clonotype: Being one base from a much bigger clone, this may be a read error. This chain joins TRBV30 and TRBJ1-5, with 9 bases identical to TRBD1. CDR3 length: 15 residues. Germline V gene sequence: CDR1 GTSNPN, CDR2 SVGIG (reference sequence). CDR3 residues: CAWCVNRGLGQPQHF. CDR3 in DNA: TGTGCCTGGTGTGTAAACAGGGGGCTGGGTCAGCCCCAGCATTTT.